The 7 T cell receptor beta chains listed next were all sequenced from one sample in a study of vaccination and CD4 T cells after COVID-19. The Oncomine TCR Beta short-read assay was applied to DNA of cultured CD4+ T cells. TCRdb independently ran MiXCR on the PCR reads; one entry per CDR3 protein. The sample lists roughly 13,000 distinct CDR3 sequences; around 74% were seen once. These receptors are not linked to any known antigen. The treatment is: roughly nine-day PBMC culture with coronavirus spike peptide pools or control peptides (ViraFEST assay). The source material was CD4+ T cells from blood, cultured in vitro. Source of these receptors: a human donor who had recovered from COVID-19.

The gene calls are TRBV20-1 and TRBJ1-5; no clear D. The CDR3 has 16 amino acids. V lost 2 bases and J 3 bases, leaving 17 bases between the germline ends. CDR1 and CDR2 from the germline V gene are DFQATT and SNEGSKA (reference sequence). The CDR3 reads CSARSHAGSTNQPQHF. DNA of the CDR3: TGCAGTGCTAGATCCCACGCTGGGTCCACCAATCAGCCCCAGCATTTT.

This clonotype was seen just once. The chain couples TRBV7-2 to TRBJ2-5, with a tentative D call TRBD1 (5 bases). The V gene's germline CDR1 is SGHTA and CDR2 FQGNSA. V shed 5 bases and J shed 10 bases, with 14 bases lying between them. The CDR3 sequence is 12 residues long. CDR3 residues: CASSPDTPHQYF. For the CDR3, the DNA is TGTGCCAGCAGCCCGGACACGCCCCACCAGTACTTC. Filled out from reference TRBV7-2 and TRBJ2-5, the complete variable domain reads GAGVSQSPSNKVTEKGKDVELRCDPISGHTALYWYRQSLGQGLEFLIYFQGNSAPDKSGLPSDRFSAERTGGSVSTLTIQRTQQEDSAVYLCASSPDTPHQYFGPGTRLLVL.

The gene calls are TRBV6-1 and TRBJ2-7; 10 bases are a match to TRBD2. Germline values: CDR1 MNHNS, CDR2 SASEGT. The J segment lost 7 bases and the V segment lost 8 bases, leaving 11 bases of the junction unmatched. The CDR3 sequence is 14 residues long. Written as DNA, the CDR3 is TGTGCCAGCGGCCTTATAGCGGGAGGTTCTGAGCAGTACTTC. It is translated as CASGLIAGGSEQYF.

V and J are TRBV6-1 and TRBJ1-1; D is unresolved. Germline CDR1 and CDR2: MNHNS and SASEGT. The length of the CDR3 is 9 residues. Trimming pared 9 bases from V and 7 bases from J, leaving 6 bases between. CDR3 sequence reads: CASQDEAFF. CDR3 nucleotide sequence: TGTGCCAGTCAGGATGAAGCTTTCTTT.

CDR3 sequence reads: CSARDPARSVDTQYF. For the CDR3, the DNA is TGCAGTGCTAGAGACCCGGCTAGATCTGTCGATACGCAGTATTTT. The genes are TRBV20-1 and TRBJ2-3, with D uncertain. The germline V gene encodes CDR1 DFQATT and CDR2 SNEGSKA (reference sequence). The CDR3 length is 15 residues. V lost 0 bases to trimming and J lost 6 bases, with 16 bases between them.

Only a few counts were recorded for this clonotype. The chain uses TRBV20-1 and TRBJ2-1, with a tentative D call TRBD2 (6 bases). The V gene lost 0 bases and the J gene lost 7 bases, with 16 bases spanning the gap. The CDR3 extends over 15 amino acids. Germline assignment: CDR1 DFQATT and CDR2 SNEGSKA (reference sequence). The CDR3 DNA sequence: TGCAGTGCTAGAGATACAAAGGGGCGGGGAAATGAGCAGTTCTTC. Its protein product is CSARDTKGRGNEQFF.

The chain employs TRBV7-3 and TRBJ1-5, with D unclear. The CDR3 runs to 13 residues. V lost 3 bases and J lost 0, with 3 bases in between. Germline V lookup: CDR1 SGHTA, CDR2 FQGTGA. CDR3 amino acids: CASSFGSNQPQHF. The DNA of the CDR3 is TGTGCCAGCAGCTTTGGTAGCAATCAGCCCCAGCATTTT.